These T cell receptor beta chains were read from a single sample in a study of PD-L1 blockade in urothelial cancer. Data came from immunoSEQ multiplex PCR; TCRdb stores just in-frame clones and leaves some out. The table includes around 57,000 clones, approximately 75% detected once. The sample was PBMCs, taken around atezolizumab (anti-PD-L1) treatment. The receptors come from a man aged 70 or older with urothelial cancer. Both conserved end residues are part of each CDR3. The D gene is left open where the match is weak. Where a row states a size, it is once, few, many or the class of an expanded clone; other rows omit it.

D gene	clone size	V gene	J gene	CDR3 DNA	CDR3 protein
.	.	TRBV4-3	TRBJ1-3	TGCGCCAGCAGCCAAGACAGGTCCTCTGGAAACACCATATATTTT	CASSQDRSSGNTIYF
.	.	TRBV28	TRBJ1-2	TGTGCCAGCAGTACAGGGCTCGGCTACACCTTC	CASSTGLGYTF
.	.	TRBV28	TRBJ2-3	TGTGCCGCCAGGGGGGCCAGCGGCAGCACAGATACGCAGTATTTT	CAARGASGSTDTQYF
.	.	TRBV27	TRBJ2-7	TGTGCCAGCAGTGTTTACCCGACAGGAAGCGAGCAGTACTTC	CASSVYPTGSEQYF
TRBD1	few	TRBV4-1	TRBJ2-1	TGCGCCAGCAGCGAACGGGACAGCGGTGGGAATGAGCAGTTCTTC	CASSERDSGGNEQFF
TRBD2	.	TRBV27	TRBJ2-3	TGTGCCAGCGGGCAGCGGGGACTTAATACGCAGTATTTT	CASGQRGLNTQYF
TRBD1	.	TRBV5-1	TRBJ1-4	TGCGCCAGCGGACCAGGGGGCCCAGGTGAAAAACTGTTTTTT	CASGPGGPGEKLFF
TRBD2	.	TRBV4-1	TRBJ2-7	TGCGCCAGCAGCCGATCACTAGCGGGAGCCTACGAGCAGTACTTC	CASSRSLAGAYEQYF
TRBD1	.	TRBV18	TRBJ1-3	TGTGCCAGCTCAATACAGGGGTACTCTGGAAACACCATATATTTT	CASSIQGYSGNTIYF
.	.	TRBV21-1	TRBJ1-1	TGTGCCAGCAGCCGAGTAGACGGGGAAATGTGGACTGAAGCTTTCTTT	CASSRVDGEMWTEAFF
TRBD1	.	TRBV6-5	TRBJ1-2	TGTGCCAGCAGTTACTCCCCCGGGACAGGGGGCGGCTACACCTTC	CASSYSPGTGGGYTF
.	many	TRBV7-2	TRBJ1-1	TGTGCCAGCAGCTTCTCCGGGGGGGCGGGTGAAGCTTTCTTT	CASSFSGGAGEAFF
TRBD2	.	TRBV19	TRBJ2-7	TGTGCCAGTACGTCTAGCGGATCCTACGAGCAGTACTTC	CASTSSGSYEQYF
.	.	TRBV7-3	TRBJ2-1	TGTGCCAGCAGCTTAGGAGGGAGTCCTGAGCAGTTCTTC	CASSLGGSPEQFF
.	.	TRBV9	TRBJ1-2	TGTGCCAGCAGCGCTATAAATGAACGCTATGGCTACACCTTC	CASSAINERYGYTF
TRBD1	.	TRBV19	TRBJ1-5	TGTGCCAGCAACCCACAGGGGATAACAGATCAGCCCCAGCATTTT	CASNPQGITDQPQHF
.	.	TRBV19	TRBJ2-5	TGTGCCAGTAGTACACAAGAGACCCAGTACTTC	CASSTQETQYF
TRBD1	few	TRBV7-9	TRBJ2-5	TGTGCCAGCAGCTTAGGACAGGGAACACAAGAGACCCAGTACTTC	CASSLGQGTQETQYF
.	.	TRBV4-3	TRBJ2-1	TGCGCCAGCAGCCAAGGCCAGACAGGCCTGCCCTGGAATGAGCAGTTCTTC	CASSQGQTGLPWNEQFF
.	.	TRBV5-4	TRBJ2-1	TGTGCCAGCAGCTTGGGGCTCACTACCTACAATGAGCAGTTCTTC	CASSLGLTTYNEQFF
TRBD1	.	TRBV11-1	TRBJ1-4	TGTGCCAGCAGCTTCGGGACAGGGGATGAAAAACTGTTTTTT	CASSFGTGDEKLFF
TRBD1	.	TRBV6-5	TRBJ1-1	TGTGCCAGCAGTTACGGCGCAGGGGGCAGCGGCACTGAAGCTTTCTTT	CASSYGAGGSGTEAFF
.	.	TRBV19	TRBJ2-3	TGTGCCAGTAGTATGGGAGGGGACATTCAGACAGATACGCAGTATTTT	CASSMGGDIQTDTQYF
.	.	TRBV4-2	TRBJ2-7	TGTGCCAGCAGCCAAGATCTAGGGGACGAGCAGTACTTC	CASSQDLGDEQYF
.	.	TRBV7-2	TRBJ1-1	TGTGCCAGCAGCTTACAGGGTTGGAACACTGAAGCTTTCTTT	CASSLQGWNTEAFF
TRBD2	.	TRBV11-2	TRBJ2-3	TGTGCCAGCAGCTCCCGCCCGGCTAGCGGAGCACCTAGCACAGATACGCAGTATTTT	CASSSRPASGAPSTDTQYF
.	.	TRBV7-3	TRBJ2-3	TGTGCCAGCAGCTTAACACGGGGGGCAACAGATACGCAGTATTTT	CASSLTRGATDTQYF
.	.	TRBV7-6	TRBJ2-1	TGTGCCAGCAGCCCCATTCTCGACAGGCGAAGCTCCTACAATGAGCAGTTCTTC	CASSPILDRRSSYNEQFF
.	.	TRBV4-3	TRBJ2-3	TGCGCCAGCAGCCCCATCACAGGCACAGATACGCAGTATTTT	CASSPITGTDTQYF